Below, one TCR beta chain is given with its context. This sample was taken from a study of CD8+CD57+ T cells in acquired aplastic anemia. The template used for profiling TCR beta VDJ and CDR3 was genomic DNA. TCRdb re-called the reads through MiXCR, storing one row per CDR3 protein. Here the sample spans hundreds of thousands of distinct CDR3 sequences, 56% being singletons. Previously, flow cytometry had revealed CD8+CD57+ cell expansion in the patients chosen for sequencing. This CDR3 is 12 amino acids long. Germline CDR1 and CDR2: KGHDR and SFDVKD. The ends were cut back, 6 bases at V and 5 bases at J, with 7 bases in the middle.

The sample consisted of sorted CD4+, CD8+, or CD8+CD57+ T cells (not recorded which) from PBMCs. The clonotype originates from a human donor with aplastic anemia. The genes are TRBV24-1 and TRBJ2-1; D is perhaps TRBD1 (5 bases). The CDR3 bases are TGTGCCACCAGTCCCAGGGACAATGAGCAGTTCTTC. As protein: CATSPRDNEQFF.